This T cell receptor (beta chain) was retrieved from a study of cytomegalovirus exposure and HLA in healthy donors. Background on the study: Earlier findings included about 120 million unique TCR beta sequences obtained from 150 million to 200 million T cells.

General observations from the study: Later on, a genetic analysis was performed. It linked a missense variant in DCLRE1C with V- and J-gene trimming of TCR beta. About 87% or about 30% of the time was how often most TCR beta V segments were productive, according to an earlier analysis. Accurate prediction of most subjects' HLA-A and HLA-B alleles from TCR beta sequences was reported.

Comments on this clone: Its antigen is unknown.

Germline V gene data show CDR1 as SGHTA and CDR2 as FQGNSA. V lost 1 base to trimming and J lost 6 bases; unmatched junction nucleotides: 9. The CDR3 extends over 16 amino acids. The primer mix had 60 Vbeta and 13 Jbeta primers. TCRdb's table, derived via immunoSEQ multiplex PCR, lists solely in-frame clones and lacks some. This table holds roughly 130,000 clones, over 60% found once. Sequencing input: PBMCs. This TCR was sampled from a man between 18 and 29 years old in good health and CMV-seronegative. This chain links TRBV7-2 with TRBJ2-7, with 10 bases lining up with TRBD2. The CDR3 nucleotides are TGTGCCAGCAGCTTAGGTTCCCTAGCGGGAGCGGGCGAGCAGTACGTC. It encodes CASSLGSLAGAGEQYV.